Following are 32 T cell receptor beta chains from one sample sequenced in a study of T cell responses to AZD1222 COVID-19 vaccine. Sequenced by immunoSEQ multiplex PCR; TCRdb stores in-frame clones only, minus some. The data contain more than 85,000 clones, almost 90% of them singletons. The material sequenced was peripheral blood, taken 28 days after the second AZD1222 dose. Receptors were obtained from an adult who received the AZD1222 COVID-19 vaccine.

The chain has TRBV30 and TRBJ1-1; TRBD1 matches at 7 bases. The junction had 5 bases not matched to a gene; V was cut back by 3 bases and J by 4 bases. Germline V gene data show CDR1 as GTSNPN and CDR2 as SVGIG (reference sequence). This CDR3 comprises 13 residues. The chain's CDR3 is CAWRRGTATEAFF. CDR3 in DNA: TGTGCCTGGAGGCGGGGGACAGCCACTGAAGCTTTCTTT.

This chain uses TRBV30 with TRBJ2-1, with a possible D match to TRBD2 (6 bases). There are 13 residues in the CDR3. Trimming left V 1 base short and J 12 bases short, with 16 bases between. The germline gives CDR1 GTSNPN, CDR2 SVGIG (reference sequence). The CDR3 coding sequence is TGTGCCTGGAGTGAGCGGACTACCGGGGGGCAGTTCTTC. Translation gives CAWSERTTGGQFF.

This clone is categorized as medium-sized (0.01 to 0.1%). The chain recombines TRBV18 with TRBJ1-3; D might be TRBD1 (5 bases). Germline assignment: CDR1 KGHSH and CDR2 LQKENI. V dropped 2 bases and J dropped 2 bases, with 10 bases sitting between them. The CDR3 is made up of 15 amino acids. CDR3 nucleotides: TGTGCCAGCTCACCAGGGGGATTCACTGGAAACACCATATATTTT. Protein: CASSPGGFTGNTIYF.

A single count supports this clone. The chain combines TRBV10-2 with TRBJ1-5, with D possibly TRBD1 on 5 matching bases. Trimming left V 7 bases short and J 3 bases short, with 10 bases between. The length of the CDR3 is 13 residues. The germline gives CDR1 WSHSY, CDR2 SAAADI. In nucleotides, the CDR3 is TGCGCCAGCACCGGACACGACAATCAGCCCCAGCATTTT. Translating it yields CASTGHDNQPQHF.

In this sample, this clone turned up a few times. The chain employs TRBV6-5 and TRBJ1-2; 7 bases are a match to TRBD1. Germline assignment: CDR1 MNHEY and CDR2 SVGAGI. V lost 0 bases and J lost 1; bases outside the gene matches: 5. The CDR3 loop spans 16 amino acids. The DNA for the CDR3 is TGTGCCAGCAGTTACTCTGGGACAGCAGATAACTATGGCTACACCTTC. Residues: CASSYSGTADNYGYTF.

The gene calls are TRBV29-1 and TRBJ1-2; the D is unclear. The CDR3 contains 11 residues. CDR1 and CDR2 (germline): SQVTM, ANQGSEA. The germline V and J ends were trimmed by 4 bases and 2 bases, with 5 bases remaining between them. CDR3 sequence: CSVGGNYGYTF. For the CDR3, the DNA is TGCAGCGTTGGAGGGAACTATGGCTACACCTTC. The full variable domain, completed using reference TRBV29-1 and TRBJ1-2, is SAVISQKPSRDICQRGTSLTIQCQVDSQVTMMFWYRQQPGQSLTLIATANQGSEATYESGFVIDKFPISRPNLTFSTLTVSNMSPEDSSIYLCSVGGNYGYTFGSGTRLTVV.

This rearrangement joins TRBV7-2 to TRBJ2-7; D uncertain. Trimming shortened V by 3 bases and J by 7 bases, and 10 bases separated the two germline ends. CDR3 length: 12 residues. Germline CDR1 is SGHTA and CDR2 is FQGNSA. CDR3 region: CASSFGSREQYF. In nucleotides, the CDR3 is TGTGCCAGCAGCTTTGGCAGTCGGGAGCAGTACTTC.

Here the CDR3 reads CASSTGLAGTIQYF. CDR3 coding DNA: TGTGCCAGCAGCACAGGACTAGCGGGAACCATTCAGTACTTC. V is TRBV6-5 and J is TRBJ2-4; 12 positions agree with TRBD2. CDR3 size: 14 residues. The V segment lost 6 bases and the J segment 9 bases; nucleotides outside the gene matches: 6. The germline CDR1 and CDR2 sequences are MNHEY and SVGAGI.

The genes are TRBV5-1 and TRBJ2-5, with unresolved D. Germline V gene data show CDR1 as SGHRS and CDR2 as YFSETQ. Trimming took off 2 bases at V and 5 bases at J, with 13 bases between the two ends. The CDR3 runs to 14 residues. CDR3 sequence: CASSLGMAAETQYF. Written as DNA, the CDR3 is TGCGCCAGCAGCTTAGGGATGGCGGCGGAGACCCAGTACTTC. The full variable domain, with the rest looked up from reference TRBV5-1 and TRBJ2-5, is KAGVTQTPRYLIKTRGQQVTLSCSPISGHRSVSWYQQTPGQGLQFLFEYFSETQRNKGNFPGRFSGRQFSNSRSEMNVSTLELGDSALYLCASSLGMAAETQYFGPGTRLLVL.

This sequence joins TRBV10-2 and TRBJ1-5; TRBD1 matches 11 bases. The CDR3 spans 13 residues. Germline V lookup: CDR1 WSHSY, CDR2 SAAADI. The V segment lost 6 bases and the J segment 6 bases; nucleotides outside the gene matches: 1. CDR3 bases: TGCGCCAGCAGAGGGACAGGGGGTCAGCCCCAGCATTTT. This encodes CASRGTGGQPQHF.

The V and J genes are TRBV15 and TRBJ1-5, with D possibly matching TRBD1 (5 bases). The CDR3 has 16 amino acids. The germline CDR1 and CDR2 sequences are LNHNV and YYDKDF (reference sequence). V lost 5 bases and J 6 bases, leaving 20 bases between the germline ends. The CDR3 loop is CATSGPGPAGSQPQHF. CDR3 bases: TGTGCCACCAGCGGACCGGGACCGGCGGGGAGTCAGCCCCAGCATTTT.

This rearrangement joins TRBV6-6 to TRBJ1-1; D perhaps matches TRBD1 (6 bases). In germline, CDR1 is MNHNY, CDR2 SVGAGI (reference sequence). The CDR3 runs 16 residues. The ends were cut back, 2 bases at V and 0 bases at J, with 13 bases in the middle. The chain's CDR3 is CASSYGRGEMNTEAFF. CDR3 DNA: TGTGCCAGCAGTTACGGGAGGGGGGAGATGAACACTGAAGCTTTCTTT.

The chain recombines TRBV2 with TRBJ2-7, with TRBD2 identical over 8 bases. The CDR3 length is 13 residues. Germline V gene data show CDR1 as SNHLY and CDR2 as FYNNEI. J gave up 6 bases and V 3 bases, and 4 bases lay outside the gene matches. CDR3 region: CASSEGLVGEQYF. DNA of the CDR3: TGTGCCAGCAGTGAGGGACTAGTAGGCGAGCAGTACTTC. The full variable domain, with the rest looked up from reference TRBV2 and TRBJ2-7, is EPEVTQTPSHQVTQMGQEVILRCVPISNHLYFYWYRQILGQKVEFLVSFYNNEISEKSEIFDDQFSVERPDGSNFTLKIRSTKLEDSAMYFCASSEGLVGEQYFGPGTRLTVT.

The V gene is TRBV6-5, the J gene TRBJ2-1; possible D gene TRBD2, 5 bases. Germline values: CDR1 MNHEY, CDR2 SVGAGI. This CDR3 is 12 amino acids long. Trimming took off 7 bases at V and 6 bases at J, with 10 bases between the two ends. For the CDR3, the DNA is TGTGCCAGCAAGGACGGACTCAATGAGCAGTTCTTC. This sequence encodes CASKDGLNEQFF.

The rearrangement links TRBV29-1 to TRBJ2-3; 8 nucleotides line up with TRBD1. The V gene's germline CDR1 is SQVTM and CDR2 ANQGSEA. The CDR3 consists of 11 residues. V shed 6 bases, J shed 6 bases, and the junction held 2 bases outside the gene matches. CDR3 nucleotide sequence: TGCAGCGTCAGGACAGGGGATACGCAGTATTTT. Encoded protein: CSVRTGDTQYF.

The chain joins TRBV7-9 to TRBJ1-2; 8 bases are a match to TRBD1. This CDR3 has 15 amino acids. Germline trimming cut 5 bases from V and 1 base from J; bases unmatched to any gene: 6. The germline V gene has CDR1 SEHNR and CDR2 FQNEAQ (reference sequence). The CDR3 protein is CASSGRTGINYGYTF. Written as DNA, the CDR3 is TGTGCCAGCAGCGGACGGACAGGGATTAACTATGGCTACACCTTC. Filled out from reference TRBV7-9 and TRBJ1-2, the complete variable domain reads DTGVSQNPRHKITKRGQNVTFRCDPISEHNRLYWYRQTLGQGPEFLTYFQNEAQLEKSRLLSDRFSAERPKGSFSTLEIQRTEQGDSAMYLCASSGRTGINYGYTFGSGTRLTVV.

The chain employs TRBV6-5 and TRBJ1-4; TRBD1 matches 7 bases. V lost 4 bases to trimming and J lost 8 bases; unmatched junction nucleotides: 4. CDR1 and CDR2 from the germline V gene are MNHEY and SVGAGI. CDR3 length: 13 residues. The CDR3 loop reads CASSSTGQEKLFF. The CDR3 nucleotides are TGTGCCAGCAGTTCGACAGGGCAGGAAAAACTGTTTTTT.

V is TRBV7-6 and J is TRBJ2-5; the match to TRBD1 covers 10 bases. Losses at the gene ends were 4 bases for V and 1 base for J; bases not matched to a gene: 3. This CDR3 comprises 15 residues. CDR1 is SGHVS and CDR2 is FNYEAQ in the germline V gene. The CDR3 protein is CASSSGQGSQETQYF. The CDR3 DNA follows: TGTGCCAGCAGCTCGGGACAGGGGTCCCAAGAGACCCAGTACTTC.

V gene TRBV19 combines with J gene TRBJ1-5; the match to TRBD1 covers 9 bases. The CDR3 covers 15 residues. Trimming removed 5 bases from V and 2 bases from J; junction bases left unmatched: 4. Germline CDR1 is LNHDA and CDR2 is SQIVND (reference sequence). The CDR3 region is CASSRDREGNQPQHF. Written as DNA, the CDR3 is TGTGCCAGTAGTCGGGACAGGGAAGGCAATCAGCCCCAGCATTTT.

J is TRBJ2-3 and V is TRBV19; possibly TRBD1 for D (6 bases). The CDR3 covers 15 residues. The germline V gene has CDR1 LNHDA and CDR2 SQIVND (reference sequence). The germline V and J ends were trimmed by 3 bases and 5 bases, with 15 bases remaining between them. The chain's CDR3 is CASSMWQGSIDTQYF. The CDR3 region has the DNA TGTGCCAGTAGTATGTGGCAGGGGTCAATAGATACGCAGTATTTT.

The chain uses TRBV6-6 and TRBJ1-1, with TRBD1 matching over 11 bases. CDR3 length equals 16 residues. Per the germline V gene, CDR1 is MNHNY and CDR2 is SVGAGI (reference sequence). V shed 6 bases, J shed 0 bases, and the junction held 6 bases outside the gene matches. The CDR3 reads CASSPGQGAMNTEAFF. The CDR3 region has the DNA TGTGCCAGCAGCCCCGGACAGGGGGCGATGAACACTGAAGCTTTCTTT.

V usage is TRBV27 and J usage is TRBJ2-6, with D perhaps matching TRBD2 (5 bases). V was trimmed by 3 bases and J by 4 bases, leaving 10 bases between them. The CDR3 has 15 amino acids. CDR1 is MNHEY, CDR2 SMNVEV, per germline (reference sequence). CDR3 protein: CASSFSGMGANVLTF. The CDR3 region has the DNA TGTGCCAGCAGTTTTTCCGGGATGGGGGCCAACGTCCTGACTTTC.

For the CDR3, the DNA is TGTGCCAGCAGTTACTCTTCAGGCTCTGGGGGCTACACCTTC. Amino acid sequence: CASSYSSGSGGYTF. This chain uses TRBV6-5 with TRBJ1-2; D gene unclear. Trimming removed 0 bases at V and 8 bases at J, with 13 bases between. This CDR3 has 14 amino acids. CDR1 is MNHEY, CDR2 SVGAGI, per germline.

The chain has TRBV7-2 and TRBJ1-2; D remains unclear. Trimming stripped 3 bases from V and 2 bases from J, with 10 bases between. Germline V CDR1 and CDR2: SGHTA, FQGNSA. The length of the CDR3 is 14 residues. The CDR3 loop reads CASSFSTENYGYTF. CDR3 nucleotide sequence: TGTGCCAGCAGCTTCTCCACGGAAAACTATGGCTACACCTTC.

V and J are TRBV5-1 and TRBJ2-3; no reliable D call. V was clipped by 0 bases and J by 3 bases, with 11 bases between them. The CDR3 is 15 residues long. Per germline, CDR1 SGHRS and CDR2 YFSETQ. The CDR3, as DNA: TGCGCCAGCAGCTTGGATCTGGTAAGAACAGATACGCAGTATTTT. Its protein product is CASSLDLVRTDTQYF.

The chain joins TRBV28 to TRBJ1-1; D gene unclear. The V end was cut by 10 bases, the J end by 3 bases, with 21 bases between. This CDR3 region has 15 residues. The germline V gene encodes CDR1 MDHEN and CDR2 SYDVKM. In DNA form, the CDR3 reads TGTGCCACCCTTCGTAAGGGAGTGAGGCACACTGAAGCTTTCTTT. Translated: CATLRKGVRHTEAFF.

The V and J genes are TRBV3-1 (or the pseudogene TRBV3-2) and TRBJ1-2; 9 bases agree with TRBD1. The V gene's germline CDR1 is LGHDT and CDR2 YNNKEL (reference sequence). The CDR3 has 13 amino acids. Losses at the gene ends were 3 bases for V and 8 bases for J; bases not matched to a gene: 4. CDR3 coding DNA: TGTGCCAGCAGCCATCGGACAGGGGACGGCTACACCTTC. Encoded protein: CASSHRTGDGYTF.

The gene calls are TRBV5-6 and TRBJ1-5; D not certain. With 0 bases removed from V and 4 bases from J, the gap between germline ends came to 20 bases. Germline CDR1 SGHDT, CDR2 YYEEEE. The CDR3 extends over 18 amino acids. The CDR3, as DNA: TGTGCCAGCAGCTTGGGGTTAGGGAAGGGAGGACTAAATCAGCCCCAGCATTTT. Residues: CASSLGLGKGGLNQPQHF.

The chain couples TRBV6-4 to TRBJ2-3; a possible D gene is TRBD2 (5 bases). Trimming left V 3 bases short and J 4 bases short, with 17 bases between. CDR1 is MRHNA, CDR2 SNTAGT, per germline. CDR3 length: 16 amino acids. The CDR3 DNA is TGTGCCAGCAGTGAAGGGAGCCACAAGGGTGCAGATACGCAGTATTTT. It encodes CASSEGSHKGADTQYF.

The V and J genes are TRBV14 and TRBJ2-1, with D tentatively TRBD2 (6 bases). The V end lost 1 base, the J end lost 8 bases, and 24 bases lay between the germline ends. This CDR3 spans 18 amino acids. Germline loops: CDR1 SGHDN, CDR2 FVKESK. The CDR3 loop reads CASSQGYGGGPYKHEQFF. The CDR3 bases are TGTGCCAGCAGCCAAGGTTACGGCGGAGGGCCATATAAACATGAGCAGTTCTTC.

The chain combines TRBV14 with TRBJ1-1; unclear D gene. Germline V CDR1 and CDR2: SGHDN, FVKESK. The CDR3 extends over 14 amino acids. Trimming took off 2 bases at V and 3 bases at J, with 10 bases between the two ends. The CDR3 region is CASSQRVSYTEAFF. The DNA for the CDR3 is TGTGCCAGCAGCCAACGGGTCTCTTACACTGAAGCTTTCTTT.

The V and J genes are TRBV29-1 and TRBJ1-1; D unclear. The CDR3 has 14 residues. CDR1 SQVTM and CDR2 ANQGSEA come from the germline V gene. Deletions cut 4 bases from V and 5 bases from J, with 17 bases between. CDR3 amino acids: CSVGHRQSETEAFF. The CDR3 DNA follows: TGCAGCGTTGGGCACAGACAATCTGAAACTGAAGCTTTCTTT.